The present TCR beta chain was sequenced within a study of T-cell memory formation after mild COVID-19 (dated by TCRdb to the early 2020s). About the investigation overall: TCR sequence clusters from the two donors were found to be largely donor specific. In a couple of donors, T-cell clones that expanded and contracted after mild COVID-19 were followed by sequencing TCRalpha and TCRbeta repertoires longitudinally. Two young, previously healthy adult volunteers made up the cohort, one male and one female. General findings and caveats noted by the study authors: Contracting CD4+ clones were located mainly in the CM and EM memory subsets, whereas CD8+ clones were found to be enriched in EMRA. SARS-CoV-2 specificity of the second-wave clones peaking on day 37 was not confirmed. Only two mild cases were covered by the study, and larger cohorts that include severe cases with pre-infection samples were considered necessary. Some responding clones were detected in pre-infection memory, suggesting pre-existing cross-reactive memory T cells joined the SARS-CoV-2 response. Balanced CD4/CD8 phenotypes were observed for clones contracting from day 15 to 85, whereas a bias towards CD4+ was observed for a second wave of clones expanding from day 15 to 37.

Of note for this clonotype: Its antigen remains unidentified. One base away there is no much larger clone; base qualities are not given.

Unmatched junction bases come to 4, with V trimmed by 5 bases and J by 2 bases. For CDR1 and CDR2, the germline V gene (reference sequence) lists SEHNR and FQNEAQ. The CDR3 holds 15 amino acids from the cysteine to the phenylalanine. Only CDR3 DNA remains: 45 bases, in frame from the first base. PBMCs were isolated by Ficoll-Paque density gradient centrifugation. Reads for this sample came from an Illumina NovaSeq 6000. TCRalpha and TCRbeta cDNA libraries were constructed by 5'RACE with constant-segment primers, with sample barcodes and unique molecular identifiers being introduced. RNA was extracted from every sample with Trizol reagent. Amplification of the libraries took two PCR steps, and the second step added a second sample barcode plus Illumina TruSeq adapters. Sequencing of libraries was performed on an Illumina NovaSeq with 2 x 150 bp paired-end reads. For the original study's pipeline: Reads were demultiplexed and collapsed into UMI-guided consensus sequences with migec v1.2.7. Using mixcr v2.1.11, the UMI consensuses were aligned to TRA and TRB V and J templates and assembled into clonotypes. Expanded or contracted clonotypes were those called significant by both edgeR and NoisET, with noise models trained on biological replicates. For edgeR calls, the thresholds were a false discovery rate-adjusted p below 0.01 and a log2 fold-change of 1. As an exploratory analysis of dynamics, max-normalized trajectories of the 1000 most abundant clonotypes were examined by PCA with hierarchical clustering. Each responding clone was given a CD4 or CD8 phenotype based on the CD4+ and CD8+ repertoires, which had been sequenced separately. Using fastp trimming at Q25 and MiXCR clonotype assembly, TCRdb reanalyzed the public sequencing data and kept in-frame beta chains. Every CDR3 protein is listed once, alongside the most common genes and DNA of its rows. TCRdb's processing, not the study's, gives the V and J calls here. The sample contains about 440,000 distinct CDR3 sequences, around 18% of them found a single time. The biggest ten clones account for about 8.8% of the sample.

The receptor was isolated from an adult woman who had mild COVID-19 (a few samples of this study predate the infection). The sample titles of this study are shuffled in the database, so cell type and time point are left out; the donor was told from shared clones. The sequenced material came from PBMCs or a T cell subset sorted from them (not recorded which). This receptor chain uses TRBV7-9 and TRBJ2-2; 8 middle bases align to TRBD2. The DNA sequence is given as TGTGCCAGCAGCCCACTAGCGGTCAACACCGGGGAGCTGTTTTTT. Its protein reads: CASSPLAVNTGELFF.